The 19 T cell receptor beta chains below come from one sample, sequenced in a study of multiple sclerosis patients with progressive multifocal leukoencephalopathy. Time point reported: time of PML onset. Produced via immunoSEQ multiplex PCR; TCRdb's table is partial and in-frame only. This table holds approximately 27,000 clones, approximately 89% found once. This specimen consisted of PBMCs, obtained from a patient treated with natalizumab. The receptors shown here come from a woman under 40 with progressive multifocal leukoencephalopathy.

The chain combines TRBV6-5 with TRBJ1-5, with TRBD1 as a possible D gene (6 bases). Trimming took 0 bases from V and 9 from J, leaving 6 bases between them. The CDR3 consists of 12 residues. Germline V gene lookup returns CDR1 MNHEY and CDR2 SVGAGI. This chain's CDR3 is CASSYSGGPQHF. In nucleotides, the CDR3 is TGTGCCAGCAGTTACTCAGGGGGGCCCCAGCATTTT.

The genes are TRBV10-3 and TRBJ1-5; D perhaps matches TRBD1 (6 bases). The length of the CDR3 is 17 residues. V was clipped by 1 base and J by 0 bases, with 13 bases between them. Germline V lookup: CDR1 ENHRY, CDR2 SYGVKD. As DNA, the CDR3 is TGTGCCATCAGTGAGTGGGCAGGGGACTATAGCAATCAGCCCCAGCATTTT. Translation: CAISEWAGDYSNQPQHF.

In regard to this clone: This sample includes further DNA sequences coding for the same CDR3. V and J are TRBV2 and TRBJ2-4; 10 bases align to TRBD2. The CDR3 has 15 residues. The germline CDR1 and CDR2 sequences are SNHLY and FYNNEI. The trim removed 7 bases at V and 7 bases at J, leaving 10 bases unmatched. The CDR3 nucleotides read TGTGCCAGCACTTTCCTGAGCGGGGGGGCCAACATTCAGTACTTC. Translated, it gives CASTFLSGGANIQYF.

This chain connects TRBV21-1 to TRBJ2-7; the D call in the table, TRBD1, was not verified against the DNA. TRBV21-1 is annotated as a pseudogene. This CDR3 contains 14 residues. CDR3 loop: CASSLQGANYEQYF. CDR3 nucleotide sequence: TGTGCCAGCAGTCTCCAGGGGGCAAACTACGAGCAGTACTTC.

V is TRBV5-6 and J is TRBJ2-5; TRBD2 matches at 8 bases. The DNA end is a closer match to TRBJ2-7, so the J assignment may be wrong. Germline CDR1 is SGHDT and CDR2 is YYEEEE. The CDR3 is 14 residues long. CDR3 region: CASSFREGLYEQYF. The CDR3 coding sequence is TGTGCCAGCAGCTTCCGGGAGGGCCTCTACGAGCAGTACTTC.

The chain uses TRBV11-2 and TRBJ2-3; D might be TRBD2 (6 bases). The germline V and J ends were trimmed by 2 bases and 4 bases, with 16 bases remaining between them. Germline V lookup: CDR1 SGHAT, CDR2 FQNNGV. CDR3 length equals 16 residues. DNA for the CDR3: TGTGCCAGCAGCTTATACCGACTAGAATTCCCAGATACGCAGTATTTT. Translation: CASSLYRLEFPDTQYF.

The chain joins TRBV4-2 to TRBJ1-1; D may be TRBD1 (6 bases). Germline V gene lookup returns CDR1 LGHNA and CDR2 YNFKEQ. The CDR3 length is 14 residues. The V end lost 1 base, the J end lost 3 bases, and 9 bases lay between the germline ends. The CDR3 DNA is TGTGCCAGCAGCCAAGCGACAGGATACACTGAAGCTTTCTTT. It yields the protein CASSQATGYTEAFF.

The chain employs TRBV30 and TRBJ1-1; TRBD1 might be the D (5 bases). Germline CDR1 reads GTSNPN; CDR2 reads SVGIG (reference sequence). V lost 1 base to trimming and J lost 4 bases, with 10 bases between them. The CDR3 loop spans 13 amino acids. CDR3: CAWSGGEGTEAFF. CDR3 sequence (DNA): TGTGCCTGGAGTGGGGGGGAGGGCACTGAAGCTTTCTTT.

The chain recombines TRBV29-1 with TRBJ1-1; D not certain. This CDR3 is 12 amino acids long. Germline loops: CDR1 SQVTM, CDR2 ANQGSEA. Trimming took off 5 bases at V and 5 bases at J, with 12 bases between the two ends. The CDR3 nucleotides read TGCAGCGTTAAAGGACCTGGGACTGAAGCTTTCTTT. Translated, it gives CSVKGPGTEAFF. The full variable domain, rest sourced from reference TRBV29-1 and TRBJ1-1, is SAVISQKPSRDICQRGTSLTIQCQVDSQVTMMFWYRQQPGQSLTLIATANQGSEATYESGFVIDKFPISRPNLTFSTLTVSNMSPEDSSIYLCSVKGPGTEAFFGQGTRLTVV.

This rearrangement joins TRBV5-1 to TRBJ1-6, with D possibly TRBD1 on 6 matching bases. Between the trimmed V and J ends, which lost 0 bases and 10 bases, there was a span of 11 bases. This CDR3 has 14 amino acids. Germline V gene sequence: CDR1 SGHRS, CDR2 YFSETQ. CDR3 in DNA: TGCGCCAGCAGCTTGGAACAGGGAGCCTCACCCCTCCACTTT. Encoded protein: CASSLEQGASPLHF.

V is TRBV29-1 and J is TRBJ2-7, with D hard to call. Germline loops: CDR1 SQVTM, CDR2 ANQGSEA. The CDR3 consists of 13 residues. Trimming removed 5 bases at V and 3 bases at J, with 14 bases between. This chain's CDR3 is CSVITGPNYEQYF. CDR3 nucleotide sequence: TGCAGCGTTATAACCGGGCCCAACTACGAGCAGTACTTC.

Concerning this clone: No DNA is shown, since the ends of the CDR3 on it are uncertain; the CDR3 is the one TCRdb lists. The chain is built from TRBV19 and TRBJ1-6. Germline V gives CDR1 LNHDA, CDR2 SQIVND (reference sequence). Both ends counted, the CDR3 spans 15 residues. CDR3 sequence reads: CASSTSGPYNSPLHF.

Regarding this clone: The junction departs from the called germline gene at one end, perhaps through a read error. The chain combines TRBV6-6 with TRBJ2-1, with 8 bases fitting TRBD2. This CDR3 contains 11 residues. The germline V gene has CDR1 MNHNY and CDR2 SVGAGI (reference sequence). CDR3 nucleotide sequence: TGTGCCAGCAGTTCGGGACTAGAGGCGATCTTC. Amino acids: CASSSGLEAIF.

The genes are TRBV4-1 and TRBJ2-7; 9 positions match TRBD2. The CDR3 has 14 amino acids. J lost 3 bases, V lost 4 bases, and 4 bases had no gene match. Per germline, CDR1 MGHRA and CDR2 YSYEKL. The CDR3 here is CASSPRGGDYEQYF. The CDR3 nucleotides read TGCGCCAGCAGCCCGCGGGGGGGTGACTACGAGCAGTACTTC.

The chain couples TRBV2 to TRBJ2-5; D is uncertain. The J call could be wrong; TRBJ2-7 is a better fit for the DNA end. In germline, CDR1 is SNHLY, CDR2 FYNNEI. This CDR3 is 14 amino acids long. The CDR3 here is CASSGVYGPYEQYF. DNA for the CDR3: TGTGCCAGCAGTGGGGTTTACGGCCCCTACGAGCAGTACTTC.

This rearrangement joins TRBV9 to TRBJ2-5, with a possible D match to TRBD1 (6 bases). CDR1 is SGDLS and CDR2 is YYNGEE in the germline V gene. Trimming removed 6 bases from V and 5 bases from J, with 23 bases in between. The CDR3 is 16 residues long. The CDR3 DNA reads as TGTGCCAGCACCCGGACAGTCGGGCGTATGGCGGAGACCCAGTACTTC. Its translation is CASTRTVGRMAETQYF.

The J gene is TRBJ2-1, the V gene TRBV27; possible D gene TRBD2, 6 bases. This CDR3 contains 12 residues. Germline V gives CDR1 MNHEY, CDR2 SMNVEV (reference sequence). Trimming shortened V by 10 bases and J by 12 bases, and 19 bases separated the two germline ends. CDR3 residues: CATDGGVLGQFF. CDR3 nucleotides: TGTGCCACCGACGGGGGAGTTTTAGGGCAGTTCTTC.

This chain links TRBV18 with TRBJ1-5; 7 positions match TRBD1. J gave up 7 bases and V 4 bases, and 10 bases lay outside the gene matches. Per germline, CDR1 KGHSH and CDR2 LQKENI. CDR3 length equals 15 residues. This CDR3 reads CASSQTGNAGQPQHF. DNA of the CDR3: TGTGCCAGCTCACAGACAGGGAATGCGGGCCAGCCCCAGCATTTT.

The chain has TRBV28 and TRBJ2-7, with D perhaps TRBD2 (5 bases). CDR1 MDHEN and CDR2 SYDVKM come from the germline V gene. V was trimmed by 6 bases and J by 4 bases, leaving 16 bases between them. The CDR3 spans 14 residues. CDR3 residues: CASRSGRAVYEQYF. The CDR3 DNA sequence: TGTGCCAGCAGGAGCGGACGGGCAGTGTACGAGCAGTACTTC.